The following is a T cell receptor beta chain sequence with its context. The sample is drawn from a study of blood T cell repertoires in COVID-19. Germline assignment: CDR1 GTSNPN and CDR2 SVGIG (reference sequence). The CDR3 loop spans 13 amino acids. The V end was cut by 0 bases, the J end by 4 bases, with 9 bases between. Some clones are missing from TCRdb's copy, which holds only in-frame ones; the method was immunoSEQ multiplex PCR. The table lists roughly 100,000 clones, 80% to 90% of them singletons. The Seattle site enrolled patients during active infection and followed them longitudinally. Sequenced material: peripheral blood. This sequence was found in a man between 45 and 60 years old with COVID-19, enrolled during active disease. V and J are TRBV30 and TRBJ1-1; the D gene is possibly TRBD1 (6 bases). CDR3 sequence reads: CAWSVSRGTEAFF. CDR3 sequence (DNA): TGTGCCTGGAGTGTAAGCAGGGGCACTGAAGCTTTCTTT.